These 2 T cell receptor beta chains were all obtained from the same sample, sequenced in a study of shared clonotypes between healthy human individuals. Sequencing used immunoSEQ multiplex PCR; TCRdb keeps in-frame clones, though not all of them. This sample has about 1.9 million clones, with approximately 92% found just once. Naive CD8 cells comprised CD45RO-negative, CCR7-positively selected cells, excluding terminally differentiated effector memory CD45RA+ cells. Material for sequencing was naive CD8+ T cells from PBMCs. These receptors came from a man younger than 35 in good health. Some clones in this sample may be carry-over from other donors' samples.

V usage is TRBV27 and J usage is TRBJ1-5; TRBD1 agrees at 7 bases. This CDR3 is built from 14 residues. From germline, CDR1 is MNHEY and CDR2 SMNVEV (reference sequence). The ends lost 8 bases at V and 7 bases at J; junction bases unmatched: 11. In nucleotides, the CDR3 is TGTGCCAGCCGAACCGGGACAGAGATACAGCCCCAGCATTTT. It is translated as CASRTGTEIQPQHF.

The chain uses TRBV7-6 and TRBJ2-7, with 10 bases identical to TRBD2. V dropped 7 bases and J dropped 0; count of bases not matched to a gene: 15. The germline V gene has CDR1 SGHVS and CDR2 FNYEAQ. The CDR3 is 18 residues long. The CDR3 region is CASTPQSPEREGSYEQYF. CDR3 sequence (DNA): TGTGCCAGCACCCCTCAATCCCCCGAGCGGGAGGGCTCCTACGAGCAGTACTTC. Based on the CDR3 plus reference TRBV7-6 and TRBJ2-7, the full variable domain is GAGVSQSPRYKVTKRGQDVALRCDPISGHVSLYWYRQALGQGPEFLTYFNYEAQQDKSGLPNDRFSAERPEGSISTLTIQRTEQRDSAMYRCASTPQSPEREGSYEQYFGPGTRLTVT.